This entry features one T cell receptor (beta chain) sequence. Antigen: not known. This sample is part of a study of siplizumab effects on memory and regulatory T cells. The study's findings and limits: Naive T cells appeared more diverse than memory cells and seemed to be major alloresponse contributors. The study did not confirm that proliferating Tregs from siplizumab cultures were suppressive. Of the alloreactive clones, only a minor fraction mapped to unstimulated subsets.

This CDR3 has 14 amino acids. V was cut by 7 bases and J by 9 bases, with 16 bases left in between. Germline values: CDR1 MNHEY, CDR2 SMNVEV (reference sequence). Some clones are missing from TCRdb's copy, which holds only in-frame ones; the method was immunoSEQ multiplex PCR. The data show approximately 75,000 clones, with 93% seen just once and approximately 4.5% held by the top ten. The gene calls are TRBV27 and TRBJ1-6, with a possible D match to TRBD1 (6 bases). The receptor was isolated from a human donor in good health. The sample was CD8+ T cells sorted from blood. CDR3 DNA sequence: TGTGCCAGCAATCCCGGGGGGCGCGGTTCACCCCTCCACTTT. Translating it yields CASNPGGRGSPLHF.